The source of this T cell receptor (beta chain) is a study of patients and donors after allogeneic stem cell transplantation (dated by TCRdb to about 2020). Libraries were made using RT-PCR. Sequencing was carried out with a NextSeq 550. TCRdb trimmed public reads at Q25 via fastp, called clones via MiXCR and kept in-frame beta chains. A single entry per CDR3 protein holds the most common genes and DNA from its merged rows. The sample yields approximately 430,000 distinct CDR3 sequences; 15% to 20% were counted once. Jointly, the top ten make up less than 8% of the sample. The trim is 5 bases for V and 12 bases for J, with a gap of 14 bases between the germline ends. CDR1 is given as SGHTA and CDR2 as FQGTGA, both from the germline V gene. The CDR3, cysteine through phenylalanine, is 12 amino acids long. This entry keeps only the CDR3 DNA: 36 bases, framed from base 1. In the case of this clonotype: Its antigen target is currently unknown. No quality values exist for individual bases; no much larger clone is one base distant.

The chain was built from TRBV7-3 and TRBJ2-1, and perhaps TRBD2 as D gene, on 7 matching bases. The origin of this receptor is a human donor who was either an allogeneic HSCT recipient or a stem cell or donor lymphocyte infusion donor (not recorded which). It is not recorded whose cells these are; they may come from a transplant donor. The specimen sequenced was blood, either unsorted or a sorted T cell fraction (not recorded which). The CDR3 protein: CASSLRGGSQFF. Read as DNA, the sequence is TGTGCCAGCAGCCTTAGGGGGGGGTCGCAGTTCTTC.